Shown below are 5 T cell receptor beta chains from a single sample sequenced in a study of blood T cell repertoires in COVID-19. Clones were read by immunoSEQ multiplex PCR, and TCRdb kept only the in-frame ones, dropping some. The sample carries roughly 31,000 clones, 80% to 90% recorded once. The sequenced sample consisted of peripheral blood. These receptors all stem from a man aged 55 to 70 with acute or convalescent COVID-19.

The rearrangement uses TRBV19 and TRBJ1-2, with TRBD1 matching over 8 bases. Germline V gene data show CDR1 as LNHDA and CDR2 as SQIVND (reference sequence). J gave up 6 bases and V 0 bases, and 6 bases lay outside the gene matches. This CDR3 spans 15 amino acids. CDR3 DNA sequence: TGTGCCAGTAGTATAGAAGGTTGGACAGGGAATGGCTACACCTTC. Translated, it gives CASSIEGWTGNGYTF.

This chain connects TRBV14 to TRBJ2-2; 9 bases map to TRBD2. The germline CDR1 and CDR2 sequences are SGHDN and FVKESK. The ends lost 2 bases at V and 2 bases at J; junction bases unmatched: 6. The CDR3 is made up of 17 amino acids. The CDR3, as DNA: TGTGCCAGCAGCCAACCATTGACTAGCGGAAACACCGGGGAGCTGTTTTTT. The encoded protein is CASSQPLTSGNTGELFF. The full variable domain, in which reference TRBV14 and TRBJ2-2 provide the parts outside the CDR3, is EAGVTQFPSHSVIEKGQTVTLRCDPISGHDNLYWYRRVMGKEIKFLLHFVKESKQDESGMPNNRFLAERTGGTYSTLKVQPAELEDSGVYFCASSQPLTSGNTGELFFGEGSRLTVL.

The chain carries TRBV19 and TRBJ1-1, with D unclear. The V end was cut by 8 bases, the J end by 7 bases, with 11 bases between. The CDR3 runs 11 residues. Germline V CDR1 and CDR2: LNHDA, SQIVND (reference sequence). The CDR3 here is CASRYRVEAFF. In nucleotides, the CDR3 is TGTGCCAGTCGTTATCGAGTTGAAGCTTTCTTT.

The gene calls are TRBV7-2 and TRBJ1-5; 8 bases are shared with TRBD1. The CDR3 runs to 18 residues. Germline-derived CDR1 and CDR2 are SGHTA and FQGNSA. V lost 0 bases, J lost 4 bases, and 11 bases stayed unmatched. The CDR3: CASSLATGGAIGNQPQHF. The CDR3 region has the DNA TGTGCCAGCAGCTTAGCAACAGGGGGGGCTATAGGGAATCAGCCCCAGCATTTT. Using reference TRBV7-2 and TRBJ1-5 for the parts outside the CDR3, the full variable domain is GAGVSQSPSNKVTEKGKDVELRCDPISGHTALYWYRQSLGQGLEFLIYFQGNSAPDKSGLPSDRFSAERTGGSVSTLTIQRTQQEDSAVYLCASSLATGGAIGNQPQHFGDGTRLSIL.

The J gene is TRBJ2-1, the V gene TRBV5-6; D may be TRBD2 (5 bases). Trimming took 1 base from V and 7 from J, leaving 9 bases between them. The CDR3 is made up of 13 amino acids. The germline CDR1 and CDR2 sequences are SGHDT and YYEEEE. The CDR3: CASSLPGGNEQFF. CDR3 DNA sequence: TGTGCCAGCAGCTTGCCCGGCGGGAATGAGCAGTTCTTC. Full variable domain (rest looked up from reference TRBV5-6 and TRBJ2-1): DAGVTQSPTHLIKTRGQQVTLRCSPKSGHDTVSWYQQALGQGPQFIFQYYEEEERQRGNFPDRFSGHQFPNYSSELNVNALLLGDSALYLCASSLPGGNEQFFGPGTRLTVL.